These 20 T cell receptor beta chains were all obtained from the same sample, sequenced in a study of blood T cell repertoires in COVID-19. Assay used: immunoSEQ multiplex PCR; TCRdb lists only in-frame clones, some missing. The table shows around 100,000 clones, with more than 70% occurring only once. Sequencing used peripheral blood. All receptors derive from a woman of 80 years or more in a cohort sampled during active COVID-19.

This chain connects TRBV7-2 to TRBJ2-2; 9 nucleotides line up with TRBD2. The ends lost 8 bases at V and 1 base at J; junction bases unmatched: 2. The V gene's germline CDR1 is SGHTA and CDR2 FQGNSA. The length of the CDR3 is 14 residues. CDR3: CASATSGNTGELFF. CDR3 nucleotides: TGTGCCAGCGCGACTAGCGGGAACACCGGGGAGCTGTTTTTT.

V and J are TRBV6-5 and TRBJ1-2; TRBD1 agrees at 8 bases. The CDR3 covers 13 residues. The J segment lost 8 bases and the V segment lost 6 bases, leaving 8 bases of the junction unmatched. Looked up from germline, CDR1 is MNHEY and CDR2 is SVGAGI. The CDR3 sequence: CASRTSTGDGYTF. DNA of the CDR3: TGTGCCAGCAGGACCTCGACAGGGGACGGCTACACCTTC.

The chain recombines TRBV19 with TRBJ2-7; 12 bases are a match to TRBD1. The germline V gene encodes CDR1 LNHDA and CDR2 SQIVND (reference sequence). The CDR3 is made up of 16 amino acids. The V gene end was trimmed by 6 bases and the J gene end by 4 bases; junction bases not matched to a gene: 10. The CDR3 sequence is CASRFNSGQGAYEQYF. The CDR3 DNA reads as TGTGCCAGTAGATTTAACTCGGGACAGGGGGCTTACGAGCAGTACTTC.

The table lists this clone with a few counts. The rearrangement links TRBV18 to TRBJ2-7, with D perhaps matching TRBD1 (6 bases). This CDR3 is built from 12 residues. Germline lookup yields CDR1 KGHSH and CDR2 LQKENI. Trimming took 1 base from V and 5 from J, leaving 6 bases between them. The CDR3 DNA sequence: TGTGCCAGCTCACCACAGGGGGACGAGCAGTACTTC. Translation: CASSPQGDEQYF.

This clone appeared a single time. The gene calls are TRBV3-1 (or the pseudogene TRBV3-2) and TRBJ2-1; D is uncertain. Germline V gene data show CDR1 as LGHDT and CDR2 as YNNKEL (reference sequence). Trimming left V 3 bases short and J 6 bases short, with 3 bases between. The CDR3 spans 11 residues. The CDR3 region is CASSHVNEQFF. CDR3 bases: TGTGCCAGCAGCCACGTCAATGAGCAGTTCTTC.

CDR3: CATSERDNTYEEQYF. The CDR3 DNA follows: TGTGCCACATCGGAACGGGACAATACCTACGAAGAGCAGTACTTC. The rearrangement links TRBV6-5 to TRBJ2-7; weak D call: TRBD1 (6 bases). This CDR3 comprises 15 residues. The germline V and J ends were trimmed by 10 bases and 7 bases, with 26 bases remaining between them. CDR1 is MNHEY and CDR2 is SVGAGI in the germline V gene.

The chain uses TRBV28 and TRBJ2-1, with TRBD2 matching 9 bases. The V gene end was trimmed by 6 bases and the J gene end by 6 bases; junction bases not matched to a gene: 9. The CDR3 consists of 15 residues. Germline CDR1 and CDR2: MDHEN and SYDVKM. The CDR3 reads CASRDLGLAPNEQFF. The CDR3 DNA follows: TGTGCCAGCAGAGATCTAGGACTAGCGCCCAATGAGCAGTTCTTC.

The chain recombines TRBV7-9 with TRBJ2-3; 11 bases are a match to TRBD2. J was trimmed by 2 bases and V by 5 bases; bases with no gene match: 6. Germline V gene data show CDR1 as SEHNR and CDR2 as FQNEAQ (reference sequence). This CDR3 spans 16 amino acids. The CDR3 region is CASSPGTSGYTDTQYF. DNA for the CDR3: TGTGCCAGCAGCCCGGGGACTAGCGGATACACAGATACGCAGTATTTT.

The chain joins TRBV18 to TRBJ1-6; TRBD1 agrees at 8 bases. Per the germline V gene, CDR1 is KGHSH and CDR2 is LQKENI. This CDR3 has 13 amino acids. V dropped 3 bases and J dropped 8; count of bases not matched to a gene: 0. The CDR3: CASSPGQDSPLHF. The CDR3 region has the DNA TGTGCCAGCTCACCGGGACAGGATTCACCCCTCCACTTT.

V usage is TRBV3-1 (or the pseudogene TRBV3-2) and J usage is TRBJ2-5, with a tentative D call TRBD2 (6 bases). CDR1 and CDR2 from the germline V gene are LGHDT and YNNKEL (reference sequence). The CDR3 length is 15 residues. V shed 3 bases and J shed 7 bases, with 18 bases lying between them. CDR3 sequence reads: CASSHSGAGPGTQYF. Written as DNA, the CDR3 is TGTGCCAGCAGCCACTCCGGGGCGGGGCCGGGGACCCAGTACTTC.

The chain links TRBV7-3 to TRBJ2-1, with D hard to call. This CDR3 is built from 14 residues. Germline CDR1 is SGHTA and CDR2 is FQGTGA. The germline V and J ends were trimmed by 8 bases and 5 bases, with 16 bases remaining between them. CDR3 coding DNA: TGTGCCAGCGGTTCCGGCGGCCCCCACAATGAGCAGTTCTTC. Amino acids: CASGSGGPHNEQFF.

The sample holds one count of this clone. The V and J genes are TRBV2 and TRBJ2-3, with 10 bases fitting TRBD2. Germline V gene sequence: CDR1 SNHLY, CDR2 FYNNEI. The junction had 8 bases not matched to a gene; V was cut back by 6 bases and J by 5 bases. The CDR3 totals 15 residues. CDR3 in DNA: TGTGCCAGCAGCGAAAGCGGGGGGGCAATAGATACGCAGTATTTT. Encoded protein: CASSESGGAIDTQYF.

The CDR3: CASSRSGLAEETQYF. For the CDR3, the DNA is TGTGCCAGTAGTAGGTCTGGACTAGCAGAAGAGACCCAGTACTTC. V usage is TRBV19 and J usage is TRBJ2-5; TRBD2 matches at 8 bases. The CDR3 is 15 residues long. V dropped 4 bases and J dropped 3; count of bases not matched to a gene: 7. Germline CDR1 LNHDA, CDR2 SQIVND (reference sequence).

This chain joins TRBV18 and TRBJ1-1, with D tentatively TRBD1 (5 bases). Germline V gene lookup returns CDR1 KGHSH and CDR2 LQKENI. The CDR3 loop spans 12 amino acids. V shed 0 bases and J shed 8 bases, with 7 bases lying between them. The CDR3 region has the DNA TGTGCCAGCTCACCACCGGCAGGGGAAGCTTTCTTT. It specifies CASSPPAGEAFF.

This chain joins TRBV7-2 and TRBJ2-7; D unresolved. The CDR3 contains 14 residues. Trimming took off 4 bases at V and 3 bases at J, with 13 bases between the two ends. Germline V CDR1 and CDR2: SGHTA, FQGNSA. This CDR3 reads CASSSPRGGYEQYF. CDR3 bases: TGTGCCAGCAGCTCCCCCCGCGGCGGCTACGAGCAGTACTTC.

The V call is TRBV28, the J call TRBJ1-1; D may be TRBD1 (5 bases). The CDR3 length is 15 residues. CDR1 and CDR2 (germline): MDHEN, SYDVKM. The V and J ends lost 4 bases and 5 bases respectively, with 17 bases between them. The CDR3 DNA sequence: TGTGCCAGCAGTTCCCCCCCTGGCAGGGCTACTGAAGCTTTCTTT. Translated, it gives CASSSPPGRATEAFF.

The chain couples TRBV19 to TRBJ1-2; 9 bases are a match to TRBD1. V trimming: 3 bases; J trimming: 3 bases; junction bases outside the gene matches: 11. Germline CDR1 and CDR2: LNHDA and SQIVND (reference sequence). CDR3 size: 17 residues. The CDR3 DNA follows: TGTGCCAGTAGTATTGGGATGTACAGGGGGCGCGACTATGGCTACACCTTC. It encodes CASSIGMYRGRDYGYTF. Supplemented by reference TRBV19 and TRBJ1-2, the full variable domain reads DGGITQSPKYLFRKEGQNVTLSCEQNLNHDAMYWYRQDPGQGLRLIYYSQIVNDFQKGDIAEGYSVSREKKESFPLTVTSAQKNPTAFYLCASSIGMYRGRDYGYTFGSGTRLTVV.

The chain combines TRBV19 with TRBJ1-2; 8 bases fit TRBD1. The junction had 12 bases not matched to a gene; V was cut back by 6 bases and J by 0 bases. CDR1 is LNHDA and CDR2 is SQIVND in the germline V gene (reference sequence). This CDR3 has 17 amino acids. The CDR3 is CASRPGTGRIANYGYTF. The CDR3 DNA sequence: TGTGCCAGTAGGCCGGGGACAGGTCGAATAGCTAACTATGGCTACACCTTC.

The genes are TRBV6-5 and TRBJ1-2, with 8 bases matching TRBD1. The CDR3 consists of 15 residues. The germline gives CDR1 MNHEY, CDR2 SVGAGI. The ends lost 6 bases at V and 2 bases at J; junction bases unmatched: 8. CDR3 nucleotide sequence: TGTGCCAGCAGATATACGCAGGGGGCGAACTATGGCTACACCTTC. Protein: CASRYTQGANYGYTF.

The count of this clone is one. The chain links TRBV24-1 to TRBJ1-2, with unresolved D. Trimming left V 3 bases short and J 7 bases short, with 11 bases between. Germline V lookup: CDR1 KGHDR, CDR2 SFDVKD. The CDR3 spans 13 residues. The CDR3 reads CATSDTGFRGYTF. The DNA of the CDR3 is TGTGCCACCAGTGATACGGGGTTTCGTGGCTACACCTTC.